These 16 T cell receptor beta chains were sequenced from one sample in a study of molecular identifiers for immune sequencing clone quantification. MiXCR was run by TCRdb on the PCR reads, yielding one entry per CDR3 protein. This table holds about 68,000 distinct CDR3 sequences, less than 20% found once. The specimen sequenced was naive CD8+ T cells from blood, with Jurkat cell RNA spiked in. Subset: FACS-sorted CD8+CD4-CCR7+CD45RA+ naive T cells. These receptors were taken from a human donor in good health. Some libraries in this study had Jurkat cell RNA spiked in.

In this sample, this clonotype turned up many times. The chain joins TRBV11-2 to TRBJ2-4; D possibly corresponds to TRBD2 (7 bases). V lost 5 bases, J lost 6 bases, and 23 bases lay in between. This CDR3 spans 17 amino acids. Germline loops: CDR1 SGHAT, CDR2 FQNNGV. The DNA of the CDR3 is TGTGCCAGCAGCCCCCCTGGGGCGGGGGCAATGGGAAACATTCAGTACTTC. Translated, it gives CASSPPGAGAMGNIQYF.

Comment on this clonotype: The conserved phenylalanine or tryptophan normally closing the CDR3 is absent here, so this likely arose from a read error. The rearrangement uses TRBV12-3 or TRBV12-4 and TRBJ2-3; maybe TRBD2 (5 bases). There are 15 residues in the CDR3. The V end was cut by 3 bases, the J end by 1 base, with 11 bases between. CDR3 DNA: TGTGCCAGCAGTTTTGGCAGCGGAGGCACAGATACGCAGTATTCT. It is translated as CASSFGSGGTDTQYS.

This clonotype has more than one count but fewer than ten. The rearrangement joins TRBV9 to TRBJ2-7; a possible D gene is TRBD2 (6 bases). Trimming took off 2 bases at V and 0 bases at J, with 9 bases between the two ends. Looked up from germline, CDR1 is SGDLS and CDR2 is YYNGEE. The CDR3 loop spans 14 amino acids. The CDR3 protein is CASSVGDFSYEQYF. The DNA for the CDR3 is TGTGCCAGCAGCGTGGGGGACTTCTCCTACGAGCAGTACTTC.

This clonotype was seen ten or more times. The V gene is TRBV5-1, the J gene TRBJ2-1; 13 nucleotides align to TRBD2. CDR1 and CDR2 (germline): SGHRS, YFSETQ. J was trimmed by 7 bases and V by 4 bases; bases with no gene match: 11. This CDR3 spans 17 amino acids. In DNA, the CDR3 is TGCGCCAGCAGCCACGGACTAGCGGGAGTTTTTGGGAATGAGCAGTTCTTC. Its translation is CASSHGLAGVFGNEQFF.

This clonotype was detected ten times or more. CDR3 region: CASSYGRAMNTEAFF. In DNA form, the CDR3 reads TGTGCCAGCAGTTACGGCCGGGCAATGAACACTGAAGCTTTCTTT. The chain recombines TRBV6-5 with TRBJ1-1, with no clear D. From germline, CDR1 is MNHEY and CDR2 SVGAGI. Trimming removed 2 bases from V and 0 bases from J, with 10 bases in between. The CDR3 extends over 15 amino acids.

Notes on this clonotype: Being one base from a much bigger clone, this may be a read error. V gene TRBV23-1 combines with J gene TRBJ1-3; D unclear. TRBV23-1 is classed as an ORF, of uncertain function. The CDR3 length is 14 residues. The CDR3 nucleotides read TGCGCCAGCCTCCCCAAAGACTCTGGAGACACCATATATTTT. It specifies CASLPKDSGDTIYF.

This clonotype was counted at least ten times. The J gene is TRBJ2-7, the V gene TRBV27; 10 bases line up with TRBD2. Germline-derived CDR1 and CDR2 are MNHEY and SMNVEV (reference sequence). This CDR3 is built from 15 residues. The trim removed 3 bases at V and 2 bases at J, leaving 4 bases unmatched. The DNA for the CDR3 is TGTGCCAGCAGTTTTACTAGCGGGGTACCCTACGAGCAGTACTTC. It yields the protein CASSFTSGVPYEQYF.

About this clonotype: Possible read error: a much larger clone is one base away. The chain links TRBV12-3 or TRBV12-4 to TRBJ2-5; TRBD2 matches 11 bases. There are 21 residues in the CDR3. After removal of 4 bases from V and 0 bases from J, the junction contained 19 bases not matched to a gene. CDR3 coding DNA: TGTGCCAGCAGTTCCGAGGGTATATTGGGACTAGCGGCCGACCACCAAGAGACCCAGTACTTC. It specifies CASSSEGILGLAADHQETQYF.

This clonotype was detected ten times or more. CDR3 nucleotide sequence: TGCAGTGCAAGGACCCATGAGGAGGAGACCCAGTACTTC. Its protein product is CSARTHEEETQYF. This chain connects TRBV20-1 to TRBJ2-5; D remains ambiguous. The CDR3 has 13 residues. Between the trimmed V and J ends, which lost 6 bases and 5 bases, there was a span of 16 bases. CDR1 DFQATT and CDR2 SNEGSKA come from the germline V gene (reference sequence).

This clonotype turned up a few times. With a much larger clone just one base away, this may be a read error. In this CDR3 the conserved last residue, phenylalanine or tryptophan, is missing, so a read error is likely. The chain carries TRBV6-5 and TRBJ1-1, with D perhaps matching TRBD1 (6 bases). The CDR3 runs 12 residues. Looked up from germline, CDR1 is MNHEY and CDR2 is SVGAGI. V was trimmed by 2 bases and J by 7 bases, leaving 8 bases between them. The CDR3 here is CASSYETGEAFI. The CDR3 DNA reads as TGTGCCAGCAGTTACGAGACAGGTGAAGCTTTCATT.

Worth noting for this clonotype: This could be a read error, since a much larger clone is one nucleotide away. The conserved phenylalanine or tryptophan is not found at the CDR3 terminus, so this likely reflects a read error. The chain has TRBV5-3 and TRBJ2-1; 8 positions match TRBD1. TRBV5-3 is labeled an ORF, and its function is uncertain. CDR3 size: 15 residues. CDR3 loop: CASSLNRGSGGEQFL. The DNA for the CDR3 is TGTGCCAGCAGCTTAAACAGGGGGTCAGGGGGTGAGCAGTTCCTC.

Ten or more counts support this clonotype. The genes are TRBV7-9 and TRBJ2-7; possibly TRBD1 for D (5 bases). V lost 1 base and J 5 bases, leaving 12 bases between the germline ends. Germline assignment: CDR1 SEHNR and CDR2 FQNEAQ (reference sequence). The CDR3 extends over 14 amino acids. The CDR3 loop is CASSLGVRVDEQYF. The CDR3 nucleotides read TGTGCCAGCAGCTTAGGAGTCAGGGTCGACGAGCAGTACTTC. The full variable domain, rest sourced from reference TRBV7-9 and TRBJ2-7, is DTGVSQNPRHKITKRGQNVTFRCDPISEHNRLYWYRQTLGQGPEFLTYFQNEAQLEKSRLLSDRFSAERPKGSFSTLEIQRTEQGDSAMYLCASSLGVRVDEQYFGPGTRLTVT.

This clonotype was recorded many times. The rearrangement links TRBV14 to TRBJ2-3; a weak D match, TRBD2 (5 bases). CDR1 is SGHDN and CDR2 is FVKESK in the germline V gene. V was trimmed by 2 bases and J by 2 bases, leaving 14 bases between them. The CDR3 is made up of 16 amino acids. CDR3 protein: CASSQFGPGFTDTQYF. CDR3 nucleotides: TGTGCCAGCAGCCAATTTGGGCCGGGATTCACAGATACGCAGTATTTT.

This clonotype was recorded at least ten times. V usage is TRBV6-1 and J usage is TRBJ2-2; D remains ambiguous. This CDR3 spans 16 amino acids. Germline V gene lookup returns CDR1 MNHNS and CDR2 SASEGT. The V gene lost 3 bases and the J gene lost 3 bases, with 14 bases spanning the gap. CDR3 DNA sequence: TGTGCCAGCAGTGACGTGTCCGGCGGTTACACCGGGGAGCTGTTTTTT. It translates to CASSDVSGGYTGELFF.

The V gene is TRBV5-1, the J gene TRBJ2-7; D is uncertain. Trimming pared 1 base from V and 5 bases from J, leaving 4 bases between. Looked up from germline, CDR1 is SGHRS and CDR2 is YFSETQ. This CDR3 has 11 amino acids. The CDR3 loop reads CASSLNHEQYF. The CDR3, as DNA: TGCGCCAGCAGCTTGAACCACGAGCAGTACTTC.

This clonotype has a count of ten or more. The rearrangement joins TRBV9 to TRBJ2-3, with no clear D. CDR3 length: 13 amino acids. The germline V and J ends were trimmed by 4 bases and 6 bases, with 12 bases remaining between them. From germline, CDR1 is SGDLS and CDR2 YYNGEE. CDR3 DNA: TGTGCCAGCAGCTTGCCCCCTGGGGATACGCAGTATTTT. This encodes CASSLPPGDTQYF.